This TCR beta chain was captured in a study of long-term antiretroviral therapy in people with HIV. Overall study findings and caveats: Diversity went up after ART and still fell short of transplant donor controls. Clonal populations expanded prior to ART predominated within the repertoire at all time points.

Specimens retained about 0.85-11 million cryopreserved PBMC preceding DNA extraction. Survey-level immunoSEQ v3.0 assays were run. Sequencing was directed toward about 40,000-55,000 T-cell genomes in each sample. Some clones are missing from TCRdb's copy, which holds only in-frame ones; the method was immunoSEQ multiplex PCR. The sample records around 27,000 clones, over 70% being singletons. The CDR3 is made up of 13 amino acids. The germline V gene has CDR1 MNHEY and CDR2 SMNVEV (reference sequence). The V and J ends lost 0 bases and 7 bases respectively, with 10 bases between them. On this clone itself: As yet, its antigen is unknown.

The receptor comes from a woman in her thirties with HIV. V and J are TRBV27 and TRBJ2-7; D may be TRBD1 (6 bases). The specimen was unsorted PBMCs, collected 1.1 years before starting antiretroviral therapy. This chain's CDR3 is CASSLSTGLEQYV. The DNA of the CDR3 is TGTGCCAGCAGTTTATCTACAGGGCTAGAGCAGTACGTC.